The 15 T cell receptor beta chains reported below all come from one sample, sequenced in a study of T-cell memory formation after mild COVID-19. TCRdb called the 5' RACE reads again in MiXCR, with one record for every CDR3 protein. The table includes approximately 210,000 distinct CDR3 sequences, around 19% detected once. The specimen was PBMCs or a T cell subset sorted from them (not recorded which). All receptors derive from an adult woman who had mild COVID-19 (a few samples of this study predate the infection). Cell type and time point are not known.

This clonotype has just a few counts. The CDR3 here is CASSFKGRGLAPDTQYF. The CDR3 coding sequence is TGTGCCAGCAGTTTTAAGGGCAGGGGACTAGCTCCAGATACGCAGTATTTT. The chain uses TRBV12-3 or TRBV12-4 and TRBJ2-3; 9 nucleotides line up with TRBD2. Trimming cost V 3 bases and J 4 bases; bases outside gene matches: 11. The CDR3 runs to 17 residues.

This clonotype was detected a few times. This chain links TRBV3-1 with TRBJ2-7; D possibly uses TRBD1 or TRBD2 (6 bases each). Germline V CDR1 and CDR2: LGHDT, YNNKEL (reference sequence). The CDR3 has 14 residues. Trimming took 3 bases from V and 4 from J, leaving 13 bases between them. The CDR3 protein is CASSQAGHEYEQYF. For the CDR3, the DNA is TGTGCCAGCAGCCAGGCGGGACACGAATACGAGCAGTACTTC.

This clonotype occurred once. J is TRBJ2-1 and V is TRBV6-1, with TRBD2 matching 15 bases. V was clipped by 6 bases and J by 9 bases; unmatched bases: 3. Germline V CDR1 and CDR2: MNHNS, SASEGT. The CDR3 runs to 14 residues. The CDR3 DNA reads TGTGCCAGCAGCGGACTAGCGGGGGGGCGTGAGCAGTTCTTC. It codes for CASSGLAGGREQFF.

This clonotype appeared a few times. The chain joins TRBV4-2 to TRBJ1-6, with TRBD1 as a possible D gene (5 bases). This CDR3 has 18 amino acids. Trimming removed 0 bases from V and 0 bases from J, with 12 bases in between. Germline V lookup: CDR1 LGHNA, CDR2 YNFKEQ. The CDR3 protein is CASSQEVRGLSYNSPLHF. CDR3 nucleotide sequence: TGTGCCAGCAGCCAAGAAGTCCGGGGACTCTCCTATAATTCACCCCTCCACTTT.

This clonotype was counted a few times. The chain employs TRBV7-2 and TRBJ2-3; TRBD2 agrees at 8 bases. After removal of 5 bases from V and 3 bases from J, the junction contained 4 bases not matched to a gene. This CDR3 region has 14 residues. The germline CDR1 and CDR2 sequences are SGHTA and FQGNSA. CDR3: CASSPGLATDTQYF. CDR3 in DNA: TGTGCCAGCAGCCCTGGACTAGCAACAGATACGCAGTATTTT.

V usage is TRBV19 and J usage is TRBJ1-5; no clear D. Germline V gene data show CDR1 as LNHDA and CDR2 as SQIVND (reference sequence). There are 15 residues in the CDR3. V was trimmed by 3 bases and J by 1 base, leaving 10 bases between them. CDR3 in amino acids: CASSILAVSNQPQHF. Here the CDR3 DNA reads TGTGCCAGTAGTATTCTTGCTGTAAGCAATCAGCCCCAGCATTTT.

In its sample, this clonotype was seen a few times. V usage is TRBV7-9 and J usage is TRBJ1-3; D possibly corresponds to TRBD1 (5 bases). Germline V gives CDR1 SEHNR, CDR2 FQNEAQ (reference sequence). The CDR3 sequence is 15 residues long. Trimming took 7 bases from V and 5 from J, leaving 18 bases between them. CDR3: CASTLQGDARNTIYF. In DNA form, the CDR3 reads TGTGCCAGCACCCTCCAGGGAGATGCTCGAAACACCATATATTTT.

The chain recombines TRBV10-2 with TRBJ2-4; 7 bases agree with TRBD1. This CDR3 is built from 15 residues. The germline CDR1 and CDR2 sequences are WSHSY and SAAADI. V was clipped by 7 bases and J by 1 base; unmatched bases: 7. CDR3 loop: CASNPKTGAKNIQYF. CDR3 coding DNA: TGCGCCAGCAATCCTAAGACAGGGGCCAAAAACATTCAGTACTTC.

This clonotype was counted between two and nine times. J is TRBJ2-1 and V is TRBV5-1; D call uncertain. The V gene lost 6 bases and the J gene lost 2 bases, with 15 bases spanning the gap. This CDR3 has 15 residues. The germline V gene encodes CDR1 SGHRS and CDR2 YFSETQ. The CDR3 spells CASKVGSGAYNEQFF. The CDR3 bases are TGCGCCAGCAAGGTAGGGTCAGGAGCCTACAATGAGCAGTTCTTC.

The chain links TRBV20-1 to TRBJ2-2; D uncertain. V lost 3 bases and J 0 bases, leaving 14 bases between the germline ends. The germline V gene has CDR1 DFQATT and CDR2 SNEGSKA (reference sequence). This CDR3 region has 16 residues. CDR3 sequence: CSARPPGSPNTGELFF. CDR3 DNA sequence: TGCAGTGCTAGGCCTCCGGGCAGCCCGAACACCGGGGAGCTGTTTTTT.

This clonotype was recorded many times. The rearrangement uses TRBV5-5 and TRBJ2-5; a weak D match, TRBD1 (6 bases). The CDR3 is 14 residues long. Germline lookup yields CDR1 SGHKS and CDR2 YYEKEE (reference sequence). Trimming removed 1 base at V and 5 bases at J, with 12 bases between. For the CDR3, the DNA is TGTGCCAGCAGCTTGTCTCAGGGGTCCGAGACCCAGTACTTC. Encoded protein: CASSLSQGSETQYF.

The chain employs TRBV7-3 and TRBJ2-2; possibly TRBD2 for D (6 bases). CDR3 length: 19 amino acids. Per the germline V gene, CDR1 is SGHTA and CDR2 is FQGTGA. V lost 5 bases, J lost 3 bases, and 25 bases lay in between. In nucleotides, the CDR3 is TGTGCCAGCAGCCGTACCGGGGCTCAAACAGGAGGGGACACCGGGGAGCTGTTTTTT. The encoded protein is CASSRTGAQTGGDTGELFF.

The rearrangement joins TRBV6-2 or TRBV6-3 to TRBJ2-4, with 10 bases that match TRBD2. The J segment lost 6 bases and the V segment lost 0 bases, leaving 5 bases of the junction unmatched. Germline CDR1 reads MNHEY; CDR2 reads SVGEGT. CDR3 length: 16 amino acids. The CDR3 loop reads CASSYSLAGVLNIQYF. The DNA of the CDR3 is TGTGCCAGCAGTTACTCTCTAGCGGGAGTTTTAAACATTCAGTACTTC.

Many counts were recorded for this clonotype. The chain joins TRBV5-1 to TRBJ2-7; the match to TRBD2 covers 15 bases. The CDR3 runs to 16 residues. The ends lost 4 bases at V and 7 bases at J; junction bases unmatched: 9. Germline loops: CDR1 SGHRS, CDR2 YFSETQ. The CDR3 DNA follows: TGCGCCAGCAGCCCCGCCGGGACTAGCGGGGGGAATGAGCAGTACTTC. Translating it yields CASSPAGTSGGNEQYF.

This chain connects TRBV2 to TRBJ2-2, with TRBD2 matching over 13 bases. With V trimmed by 6 bases and J by 6 bases, 4 bases remained unmatched. In germline, CDR1 is SNHLY, CDR2 FYNNEI. The CDR3 runs 15 residues. CDR3 sequence: CASSRTSGSPGELFF. CDR3 DNA: TGTGCCAGCAGCCGGACTAGCGGGAGTCCCGGGGAGCTGTTTTTT.